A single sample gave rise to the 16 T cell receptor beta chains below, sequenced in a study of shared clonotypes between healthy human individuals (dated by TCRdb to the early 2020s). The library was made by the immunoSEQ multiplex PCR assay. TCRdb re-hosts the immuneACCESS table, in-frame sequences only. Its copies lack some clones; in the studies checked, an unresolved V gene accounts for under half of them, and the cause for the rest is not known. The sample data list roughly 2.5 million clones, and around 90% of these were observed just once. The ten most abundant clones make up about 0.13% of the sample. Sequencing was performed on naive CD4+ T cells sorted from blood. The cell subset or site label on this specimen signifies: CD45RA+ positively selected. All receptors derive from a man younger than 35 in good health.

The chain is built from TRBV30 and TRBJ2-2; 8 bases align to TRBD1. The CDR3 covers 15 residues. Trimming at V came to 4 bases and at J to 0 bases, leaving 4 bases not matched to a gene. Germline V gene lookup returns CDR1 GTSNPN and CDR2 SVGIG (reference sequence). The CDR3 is CAWTDRVSNTGELFF. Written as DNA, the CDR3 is TGTGCCTGGACGGACAGGGTTTCGAACACCGGGGAGCTGTTTTTT.

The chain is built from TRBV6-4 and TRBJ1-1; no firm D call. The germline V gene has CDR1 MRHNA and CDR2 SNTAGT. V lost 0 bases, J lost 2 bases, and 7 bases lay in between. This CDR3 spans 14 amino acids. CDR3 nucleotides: TGTGCCAGCAGTGACTCTCACCGAAACACTGAAGCTTTCTTT. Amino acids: CASSDSHRNTEAFF.

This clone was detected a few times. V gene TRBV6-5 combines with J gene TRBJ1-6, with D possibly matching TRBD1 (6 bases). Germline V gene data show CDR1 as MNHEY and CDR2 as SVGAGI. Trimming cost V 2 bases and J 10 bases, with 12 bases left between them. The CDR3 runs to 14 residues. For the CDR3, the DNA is TGTGCCAGCAGTTACGCACAGGGAGGATCACCCCTCCACTTT. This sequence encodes CASSYAQGGSPLHF.

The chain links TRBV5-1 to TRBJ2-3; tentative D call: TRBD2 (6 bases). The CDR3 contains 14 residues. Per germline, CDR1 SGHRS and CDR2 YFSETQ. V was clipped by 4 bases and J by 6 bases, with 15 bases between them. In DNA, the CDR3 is TGCGCCAGCAGCGAGGCGGGACTCTTGGATACGCAGTATTTT. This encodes CASSEAGLLDTQYF. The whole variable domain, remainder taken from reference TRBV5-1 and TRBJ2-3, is KAGVTQTPRYLIKTRGQQVTLSCSPISGHRSVSWYQQTPGQGLQFLFEYFSETQRNKGNFPGRFSGRQFSNSRSEMNVSTLELGDSALYLCASSEAGLLDTQYFGPGTRLTVL.

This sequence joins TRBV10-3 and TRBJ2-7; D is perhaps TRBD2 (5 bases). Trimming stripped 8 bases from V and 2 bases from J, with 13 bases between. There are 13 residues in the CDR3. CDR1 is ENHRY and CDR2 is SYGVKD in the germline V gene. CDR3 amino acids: CAIRRFGAYEQYF. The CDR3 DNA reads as TGTGCCATCCGGAGGTTCGGGGCCTACGAGCAGTACTTC.

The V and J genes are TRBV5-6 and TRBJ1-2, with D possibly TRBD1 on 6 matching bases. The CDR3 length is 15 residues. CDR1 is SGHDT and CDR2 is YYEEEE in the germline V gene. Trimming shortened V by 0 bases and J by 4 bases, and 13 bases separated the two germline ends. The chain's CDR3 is CASSLAQGTGYGYTF. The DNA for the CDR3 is TGTGCCAGCAGCTTGGCCCAGGGGACCGGCTATGGCTACACCTTC.

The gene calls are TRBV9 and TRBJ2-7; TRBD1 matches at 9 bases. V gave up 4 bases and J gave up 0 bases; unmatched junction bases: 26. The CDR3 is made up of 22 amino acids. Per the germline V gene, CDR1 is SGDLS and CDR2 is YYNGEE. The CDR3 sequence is CASSTRDRDFWRVLASSYEQYF. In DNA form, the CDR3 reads TGTGCCAGCAGCACCCGGGACAGGGATTTTTGGCGAGTTCTAGCGTCCTCCTACGAGCAGTACTTC.

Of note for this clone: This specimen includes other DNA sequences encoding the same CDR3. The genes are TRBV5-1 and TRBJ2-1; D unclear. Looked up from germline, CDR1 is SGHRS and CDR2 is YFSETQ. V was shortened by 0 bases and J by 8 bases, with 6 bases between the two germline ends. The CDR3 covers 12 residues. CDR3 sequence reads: CASSLVGYEQFF. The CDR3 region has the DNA TGCGCCAGCAGCTTGGTGGGGTATGAGCAGTTCTTC.

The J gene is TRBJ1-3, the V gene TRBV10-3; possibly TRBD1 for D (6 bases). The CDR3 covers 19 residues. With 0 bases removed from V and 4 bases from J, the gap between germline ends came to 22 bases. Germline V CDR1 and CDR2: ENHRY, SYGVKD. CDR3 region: CAISESPTGQILGGNTIYF. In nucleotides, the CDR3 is TGTGCCATCAGTGAGTCGCCTACTGGACAGATCCTCGGGGGAAACACCATATATTTT.

The CDR3 is CASRGARTGGGETQYF. The CDR3 nucleotides are TGTGCCAGCAGGGGCGCCCGGACAGGGGGCGGGGAGACCCAGTACTTC. V gene TRBV2 combines with J gene TRBJ2-5, with 11 positions matching TRBD1. The CDR3 is made up of 16 amino acids. The germline V gene has CDR1 SNHLY and CDR2 FYNNEI. Losses at the gene ends were 6 bases for V and 5 bases for J; bases not matched to a gene: 11.

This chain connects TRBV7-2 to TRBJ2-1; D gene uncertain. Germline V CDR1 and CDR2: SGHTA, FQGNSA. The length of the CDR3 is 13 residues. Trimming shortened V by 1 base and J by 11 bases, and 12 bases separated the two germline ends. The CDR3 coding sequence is TGTGCCAGCAGCTTAGGGTTGAGGCCTCAGCAGTTCTTC. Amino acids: CASSLGLRPQQFF.

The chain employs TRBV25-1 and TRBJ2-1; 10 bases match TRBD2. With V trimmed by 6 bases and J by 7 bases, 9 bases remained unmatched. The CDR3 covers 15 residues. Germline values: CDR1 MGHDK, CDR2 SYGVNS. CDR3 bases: TGTGCCAGCAGGGAGGGGCTAGCGGGAGTGAATGAGCAGTTCTTC. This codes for CASREGLAGVNEQFF. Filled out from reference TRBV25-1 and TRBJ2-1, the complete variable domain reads EADIYQTPRYLVIGTGKKITLECSQTMGHDKMYWYQQDPGMELHLIHYSYGVNSTEKGDLSSESTVSRIRTEHFPLTLESARPSHTSQYLCASREGLAGVNEQFFGPGTRLTVL.

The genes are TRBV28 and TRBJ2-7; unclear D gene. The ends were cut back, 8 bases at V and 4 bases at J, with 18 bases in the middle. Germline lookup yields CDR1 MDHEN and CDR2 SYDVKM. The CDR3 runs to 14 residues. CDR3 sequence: CASGNQPPLYEQYF. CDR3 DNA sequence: TGTGCCAGCGGAAACCAGCCCCCTTTGTACGAGCAGTACTTC. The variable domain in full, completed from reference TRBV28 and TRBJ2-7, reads DVKVTQSSRYLVKRTGEKVFLECVQDMDHENMFWYRQDPGLGLRLIYFSYDVKMKEKGDIPEGYSVSREKKERFSLILESASTNQTSMYLCASGNQPPLYEQYFGPGTRLTVT.

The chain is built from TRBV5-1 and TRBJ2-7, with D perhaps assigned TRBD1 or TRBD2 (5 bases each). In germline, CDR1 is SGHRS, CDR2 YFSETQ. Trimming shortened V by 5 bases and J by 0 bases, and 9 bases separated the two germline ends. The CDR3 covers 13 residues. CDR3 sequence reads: CASSTGLSYEQYF. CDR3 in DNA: TGCGCCAGCAGTACAGGACTCTCCTACGAGCAGTACTTC.

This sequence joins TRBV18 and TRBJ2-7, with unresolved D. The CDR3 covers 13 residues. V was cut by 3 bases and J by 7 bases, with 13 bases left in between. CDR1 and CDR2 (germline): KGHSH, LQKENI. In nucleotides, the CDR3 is TGTGCCAGCTCACCCGGGCCACCCGAGGAGCAGTACTTC. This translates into CASSPGPPEEQYF.

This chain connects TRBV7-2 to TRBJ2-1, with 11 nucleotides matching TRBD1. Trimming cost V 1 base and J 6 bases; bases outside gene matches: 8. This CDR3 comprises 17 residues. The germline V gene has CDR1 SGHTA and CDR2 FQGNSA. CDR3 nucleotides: TGTGCCAGCAGCTTAGTGGGGACAGGGGGTTTCGGCAATGAGCAGTTCTTC. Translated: CASSLVGTGGFGNEQFF.